The 24 T cell receptor beta chains below come from one sample, sequenced in a study of T cell changes during pregnancy in multiple sclerosis. Sequencing used immunoSEQ multiplex PCR; TCRdb keeps in-frame clones, though not all of them. The table lists roughly 51,000 clones, 94% of them singletons, with about 5.5% in the top ten. Material: CD8+ T cells from peripheral blood mononuclear cells, obtained before pregnancy. The receptor set was obtained from a female donor with multiple sclerosis, enrolled in a pregnancy study.

The chain has TRBV21-1 and TRBJ2-7; no DNA check was done on the table's D call, TRBD2. TRBV21-1 is tagged as a pseudogene. The CDR3 length is 18 residues. CDR3 sequence (DNA): TGTGCCAGCAGCAGATCCACATCGGCGGGAGCCCCATCCTACGAGCAGTACTTC. It translates to CASSRSTSAGAPSYEQYF.

This chain links TRBV7-8 with TRBJ2-7; TRBD2 might be the D (5 bases). In germline, CDR1 is SGHVS, CDR2 FQNEAQ. The CDR3 consists of 14 residues. Trimming shortened V by 4 bases and J by 1 base, and 11 bases separated the two germline ends. CDR3 sequence reads: CASSSREYSYEQYF. The CDR3 DNA reads as TGTGCCAGCAGCTCGAGGGAGTATTCCTACGAGCAGTACTTC.

The gene calls are TRBV27 and TRBJ2-7; perhaps TRBD1 as D (6 bases). CDR3 size: 14 residues. The ends were cut back, 5 bases at V and 3 bases at J, with 14 bases in the middle. Germline CDR1 reads MNHEY; CDR2 reads SMNVEV (reference sequence). Here the CDR3 DNA reads TGTGCCAGCAGTCTCCTAGGACAGCGCTACGAGCAGTACTTC. Translated: CASSLLGQRYEQYF.

The chain employs TRBV7-9 and TRBJ2-3; the match to TRBD1 covers 10 bases. From germline, CDR1 is SEHNR and CDR2 FQNEAQ (reference sequence). V shed 6 bases and J 6 bases; nucleotides not matched to a gene: 15. The CDR3 contains 17 residues. CDR3 DNA: TGTGCCAGCAGTCCTACCCGGCATGGGACAGGGGACGATACGCAGTATTTT. Translated: CASSPTRHGTGDDTQYF.

This clone was picked up one time. This rearrangement joins TRBV5-1 to TRBJ2-1; 13 positions match TRBD2. Trimming took 1 base from V and 2 from J; bases not matched to a gene: 9. The germline V gene encodes CDR1 SGHRS and CDR2 YFSETQ. The CDR3 runs to 19 residues. CDR3 DNA: TGCGCCAGCAGCTTGCAACTAGCGGGAGGGACCCTGCCCTACAATGAGCAGTTCTTC. Amino acid sequence: CASSLQLAGGTLPYNEQFF.

The rearrangement joins TRBV7-3 to TRBJ1-2, with TRBD1 matching 10 bases. The J segment lost 1 base and the V segment lost 5 bases, leaving 1 base of the junction unmatched. Germline V lookup: CDR1 SGHTA, CDR2 FQGTGA. The CDR3 totals 14 residues. CDR3 residues: CASSRTGGNYGYTF. CDR3 DNA sequence: TGTGCCAGCAGCCGGACAGGGGGTAACTATGGCTACACCTTC.

This sequence joins TRBV27 and TRBJ1-1; TRBD1 might be the D (5 bases). The CDR3 consists of 12 residues. The germline CDR1 and CDR2 sequences are MNHEY and SMNVEV (reference sequence). The ends were cut back, 8 bases at V and 8 bases at J, with 15 bases in the middle. The CDR3: CASWAAGLEAFF. For the CDR3, the DNA is TGTGCCAGCTGGGCAGCAGGGTTGGAAGCTTTCTTT.

J is TRBJ2-7 and V is TRBV7-2; 13 nucleotides match TRBD2. Trimming removed 1 base from V and 0 bases from J; junction bases left unmatched: 9. This CDR3 is 19 amino acids long. Germline loops: CDR1 SGHTA, CDR2 FQGNSA. The CDR3 DNA follows: TGTGCCAGCAGCTTAGACACCGGGACTAGCGGGACCCACTCCTACGAGCAGTACTTC. This codes for CASSLDTGTSGTHSYEQYF. The entire variable domain, with the rest obtained from reference TRBV7-2 and TRBJ2-7, is as follows: GAGVSQSPSNKVTEKGKDVELRCDPISGHTALYWYRQSLGQGLEFLIYFQGNSAPDKSGLPSDRFSAERTGGSVSTLTIQRTQQEDSAVYLCASSLDTGTSGTHSYEQYFGPGTRLTVT.

This clone was recorded once. V gene TRBV16 combines with J gene TRBJ1-5; weak D call: TRBD1 (6 bases). Germline values: CDR1 KGHSY, CDR2 FQNENV. Trimming cost V 5 bases and J 7 bases, with 12 bases left between them. This CDR3 spans 13 amino acids. This CDR3 is CASSDLQGQPQHF. The CDR3 bases are TGTGCCAGCAGCGACCTACAGGGCCAGCCCCAGCATTTT.

The chain recombines TRBV7-9 with TRBJ2-1; 7 bases fit TRBD2. The CDR3 runs to 14 residues. V lost 8 bases, J lost 5 bases, and 9 bases stayed unmatched. Germline-derived CDR1 and CDR2 are SEHNR and FQNEAQ (reference sequence). The CDR3 here is CASPQSGDNNEQFF. CDR3 DNA sequence: TGTGCCAGCCCCCAGAGCGGGGATAACAATGAGCAGTTCTTC.

The chain links TRBV7-6 to TRBJ1-2; 9 bases match TRBD1. V lost 4 bases and J lost 7; bases outside the gene matches: 4. The CDR3 length is 13 residues. Germline CDR1 and CDR2: SGHVS and FNYEAQ. CDR3 bases: TGTGCCAGCAGCTCTACAGGGGGCTCTGGCTACACCTTC. This encodes CASSSTGGSGYTF.

The V gene is TRBV6-6, the J gene TRBJ2-2; 13 bases match TRBD2. The V gene end was trimmed by 2 bases and the J gene end by 6 bases; junction bases not matched to a gene: 3. The CDR3 length is 16 residues. Germline V CDR1 and CDR2: MNHNY, SVGAGI (reference sequence). The CDR3 sequence: CASSYGLAGDAGELFF. The CDR3 region has the DNA TGTGCCAGCAGTTACGGACTAGCGGGAGACGCCGGGGAGCTGTTTTTT.

V usage is TRBV4-1 and J usage is TRBJ2-7; 11 nucleotides agree with TRBD1. The germline gives CDR1 MGHRA, CDR2 YSYEKL. There are 16 residues in the CDR3. The V and J ends lost 0 bases and 3 bases, in that order; junction bases with no gene match: 4. As DNA, the CDR3 is TGCGCCAGCAGCCAAGATGTTGGGACAGGGGGCTACGAGCAGTACTTC. Protein: CASSQDVGTGGYEQYF.

The chain combines TRBV27 with TRBJ2-7; perhaps TRBD1 as D (7 bases). The V and J ends lost 5 bases and 4 bases respectively, with 18 bases between them. CDR1 and CDR2 (germline): MNHEY, SMNVEV (reference sequence). CDR3 length equals 15 residues. This CDR3 reads CASSTSTGRWYEQYF. CDR3 sequence (DNA): TGTGCCAGCAGTACCTCGACAGGGAGGTGGTACGAGCAGTACTTC.

V and J are TRBV27 and TRBJ1-1; a possible D gene is TRBD1 (6 bases). V lost 6 bases and J lost 4, with 15 bases in between. Germline V gene lookup returns CDR1 MNHEY and CDR2 SMNVEV (reference sequence). The CDR3 length is 14 residues. CDR3 sequence reads: CASSPTGPPTEAFF. For the CDR3, the DNA is TGTGCCAGCAGCCCCACAGGGCCCCCCACTGAAGCTTTCTTT.

V and J are TRBV4-1 and TRBJ1-3, with D hard to call. Germline-derived CDR1 and CDR2 are MGHRA and YSYEKL. The CDR3 extends over 16 amino acids. Trimming removed 0 bases at V and 0 bases at J, with 9 bases between. CDR3 sequence reads: CASSQDFTNSGNTIYF. CDR3 DNA sequence: TGCGCCAGCAGCCAAGATTTTACAAACTCTGGAAACACCATATATTTT.

V is TRBV9 and J is TRBJ2-1; possible D gene TRBD1, 5 bases. V was shortened by 0 bases and J by 4 bases, with 11 bases between the two germline ends. Germline-derived CDR1 and CDR2 are SGDLS and YYNGEE. The CDR3 has 15 amino acids. CDR3 loop: CASSVEGQTYNEQFF. In DNA form, the CDR3 reads TGTGCCAGCAGCGTAGAAGGACAAACGTACAATGAGCAGTTCTTC.

V and J are TRBV5-6 and TRBJ1-2; 11 bases map to TRBD1. CDR3 length: 17 amino acids. The germline V gene encodes CDR1 SGHDT and CDR2 YYEEEE. Trimming removed 4 bases from V and 0 bases from J; junction bases left unmatched: 8. CDR3 loop: CASSLWTGGYTNYGYTF. The CDR3 DNA is TGTGCCAGCAGCCTTTGGACAGGGGGCTATACTAACTATGGCTACACCTTC.

This chain joins TRBV29-1 and TRBJ1-2; no clear D. V gave up 4 bases and J gave up 5 bases, with 8 bases separating them. Germline CDR1 and CDR2: SQVTM and ANQGSEA. The CDR3 has 11 amino acids. The CDR3 sequence is CSVGARYGYTF. The CDR3 DNA follows: TGCAGCGTTGGGGCCAGGTATGGCTACACCTTC.

The V gene is TRBV5-5, the J gene TRBJ1-2; TRBD1 matches 11 bases. V shed 6 bases and J 6 bases; nucleotides not matched to a gene: 7. Germline V gene sequence: CDR1 SGHKS, CDR2 YYEKEE (reference sequence). CDR3 length equals 14 residues. The CDR3 protein is CASTLDRGRNGYTF. For the CDR3, the DNA is TGTGCCAGCACCCTGGACAGGGGGCGAAATGGCTACACCTTC.

The chain joins TRBV27 to TRBJ1-5; possible D gene TRBD1, 5 bases. V was clipped by 6 bases and J by 7 bases, with 16 bases between them. CDR3 size: 14 residues. From germline, CDR1 is MNHEY and CDR2 SMNVEV (reference sequence). CDR3 nucleotides: TGTGCCAGCAGATTCAACGGGGGTGGACAGCCCCAGCATTTT. It is translated as CASRFNGGGQPQHF.

The chain couples TRBV9 to TRBJ1-2; TRBD1 might be the D (5 bases). Germline lookup yields CDR1 SGDLS and CDR2 YYNGEE. Trimming took off 3 bases at V and 8 bases at J, with 11 bases between the two ends. The CDR3 is 12 residues long. CDR3 sequence: CASSAQGNGYTF. CDR3 coding DNA: TGTGCCAGCAGCGCCCAGGGAAACGGCTACACCTTC.

The V and J genes are TRBV5-1 and TRBJ1-5, with D uncertain. The germline gives CDR1 SGHRS, CDR2 YFSETQ. The germline V and J ends were trimmed by 4 bases and 3 bases, with 14 bases remaining between them. This CDR3 is 15 amino acids long. The CDR3 protein is CASSPGESANQPQHF. The CDR3, as DNA: TGCGCCAGCAGCCCCGGGGAATCGGCCAATCAGCCCCAGCATTTT.

This chain links TRBV27 with TRBJ1-2, with D possibly being TRBD1 (6 bases). V lost 5 bases, J lost 13 bases, and 14 bases lay in between. There are 11 residues in the CDR3. The germline gives CDR1 MNHEY, CDR2 SMNVEV (reference sequence). The CDR3, as DNA: TGTGCCAGCAGTCCCAGGGGCCTCTGCACCTTC. Amino acid sequence: CASSPRGLCTF.